This T cell receptor beta chain derives from a study of tumor and adjacent non-tumor tissue in lung cancer. This clonotype was seen just once. The germline V and J ends were trimmed by 0 bases and 4 bases, with 8 bases remaining between them. The germline V gene encodes CDR1 SGHRS and CDR2 YFSETQ. The CDR3 runs to 14 residues. A modified ARM-PCR protocol with three rounds of nested PCR amplified TCRbeta. TCRdb re-called the multiplex PCR reads with MiXCR, one entry per CDR3 protein. The table lists 65,000 to 90,000 distinct CDR3 sequences, roughly 80% of them singletons. This sample's RNA came from whole unsorted tissue.

This TCR derives from a woman between 45 and 65 years old with non-small cell lung cancer. The genes are TRBV5-1 and TRBJ1-5, with D perhaps TRBD1 (5 bases). What was sequenced was lung tumor tissue. CDR3 sequence: CASSLVQENQPQHF. In DNA, the CDR3 is TGCGCCAGCAGCTTGGTACAGGAAAATCAGCCCCAGCATTTT.